These T cell receptor beta chains were read from a single sample in a study of vaccination effects on CD4 cells after COVID-19. Here immunoSEQ multiplex PCR was the method, and the copy in TCRdb shows in-frame clones only, minus some. The sample comprises roughly 63,000 clones, about 78% of which are singletons, and less than 2.5% rests with the top ten. For these TCRs, the target antigens are not known. The sequenced sample was CD4+ T cells from PBMCs cultured with HCoV-OC43 spike peptides, obtained after COVID-19 vaccination. The receptors derive from a human donor who received a COVID-19 vaccine. Both conserved end residues are part of each CDR3. The order of the fields is V gene, CDR3 length, J gene, CDR3 protein.

>TRBV30|13|TRBJ1-1
CACSAGMNTEAFF
>TRBV28|14|TRBJ1-6
CASSLFHRGSPLHF
>TRBV4-1|13|TRBJ1-3
CASSQGGGNTIYF
>TRBV5-1|15|TRBJ2-2
CASSLQTLNTGELFF
>TRBV7-9|15|TRBJ1-6
CASSPPGANNSPLHF
>TRBV27|14|TRBJ2-3
CASRRQGSTDTQYF
>TRBV9|17|TRBJ2-1
CASSVAGIAGGPREQFF
>TRBV6-5|12|TRBJ1-1
CASRASNTEAFF
>TRBV19|14|TRBJ2-2
CASGIRGNTGELFF
>TRBV19|15|TRBJ2-6
CASKDRNSGANVLTF
>TRBV11-2|17|TRBJ2-1
CASSPLRHRGNSNEQFF
>TRBV4-1|15|TRBJ1-4
CASSQGGQSNEKLFF
>TRBV6-6|16|TRBJ1-6
CASSPSDRGRPSPLHF
>TRBV4-3|15|TRBJ2-4
CASSQAEVAKNIQYF
>TRBV11-3|15|TRBJ2-1
CASSRGTGGVNEQFF
>TRBV12-3/TRBV12-4|13|TRBJ1-6
CASSGTDNSPLHF
>TRBV23-1|16|TRBJ2-2
CASSQHSATNTGELFF
>TRBV5-1|18|TRBJ1-3
CASSLEARVGSSGNTIYF
>TRBV3-1/TRBV3-2|16|TRBJ2-5
CASSLTQARPTGTQYF
>TRBV7-2|15|TRBJ1-5
CASSLAGGNNQPQHF
>TRBV2|13|TRBJ1-2
CASSEGRGNGYTF
>TRBV7-8|17|TRBJ1-4
CASSHDRGQATNEKLFF
>TRBV28|14|TRBJ1-1
CASSLPGGNTEAFF
>TRBV18|13|TRBJ1-5
CASSPVTGQPQHF
>TRBV5-1|16|TRBJ1-1
CASSLTGVLWDTEAFF
>TRBV6-6|16|TRBJ2-1
CASSYGHLGSYNEQFF
>TRBV6-2/TRBV6-3|15|TRBJ1-5
CASSYSGHSNQPQHF
>TRBV5-1|14|TRBJ1-2
CASSPEPANYGYTF
>TRBV29-1|15|TRBJ1-2
CSVEAREPGDYGYTF
>TRBV18|12|TRBJ1-2
CASSQLREGYTF
>TRBV4-1|15|TRBJ1-2
CASSRGGTGGYGYTF
>TRBV6-4|14|TRBJ1-6
CASSDSLVGRPLHF
>TRBV25-1|16|TRBJ2-5
CASSESVGALGETQYF
>TRBV6-5|14|TRBJ1-1
CASRVLDGKYEAFF
>TRBV30|13|TRBJ1-1
CAWSADRGTEAFF
>TRBV18|15|TRBJ1-3
CASSPDIISGNTIYF
>TRBV25-1|14|TRBJ2-6
CASSHSSGANVLTF
>TRBV20-1|12|TRBJ2-1
CSASRESNEQFF
>TRBV29-1|13|TRBJ2-1
CSVGTGGYNEQFF
>TRBV5-1|19|TRBJ2-1
CASSPLISSAGASYNEQFF
>TRBV19|12|TRBJ1-5
CASSTLTAPQHF
>TRBV20-1|16|TRBJ2-2
CSASGPTGDATGELFF
>TRBV7-2|16|TRBJ2-3
CASSVGLVSSTDTQYF
>TRBV7-9|16|TRBJ1-1
CASSAVQVVTGTEAFF
>TRBV7-2|15|TRBJ2-5
CASSVGTSGGKTQYF
>TRBV6-2/TRBV6-3|12|TRBJ2-3
CASSYLTDTQYF
>TRBV28|15|TRBJ1-1
CASSLSGGRNTEAFF